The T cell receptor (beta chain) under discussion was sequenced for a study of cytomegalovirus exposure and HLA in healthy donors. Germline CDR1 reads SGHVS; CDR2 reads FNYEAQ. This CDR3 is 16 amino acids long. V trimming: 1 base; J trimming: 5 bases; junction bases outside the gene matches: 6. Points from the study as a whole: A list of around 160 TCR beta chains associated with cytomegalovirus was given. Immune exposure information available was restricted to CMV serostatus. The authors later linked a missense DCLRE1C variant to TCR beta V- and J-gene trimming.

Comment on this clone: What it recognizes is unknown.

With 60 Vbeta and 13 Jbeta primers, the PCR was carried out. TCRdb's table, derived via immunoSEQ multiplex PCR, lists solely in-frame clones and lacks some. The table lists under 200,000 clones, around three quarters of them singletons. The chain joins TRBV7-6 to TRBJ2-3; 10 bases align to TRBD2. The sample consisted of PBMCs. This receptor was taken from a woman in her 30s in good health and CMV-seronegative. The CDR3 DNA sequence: TGTGCCAGCAGCTTAGACTCTAGCGGGGGAGAAGATACGCAGTATTTT. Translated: CASSLDSSGGEDTQYF.